These 15 T cell receptor beta chains originate from one sample sequenced in a study of blood T cells in healthy people across ages. Primers used in a second PCR of about 6 to 11 cycles were a sample-barcoded 5' primer and a J-beta primer mix. MiXCR, applied by TCRdb to the 5' RACE reads, yields one record per CDR3 protein. The sample includes some 900,000 distinct CDR3 sequences, about 44% of them seen just once. Sequencing was performed on blood. The receptors originated from a man aged 25-45 years in good health.

The V and J genes are TRBV20-1 and TRBJ2-1; TRBD1 aligns across 8 bases. The V segment lost 2 bases and the J segment 9 bases; nucleotides outside the gene matches: 12. The germline CDR1 and CDR2 sequences are DFQATT and SNEGSKA (reference sequence). The CDR3 consists of 15 residues. CDR3 sequence (DNA): TGCAGTGCTAGAAATGAGGACAGGGTAACACGTGAGCAGTTCTTC. Translated: CSARNEDRVTREQFF.

This clonotype was seen more than once but under ten times. The CDR3 DNA reads TGTGCCAGCAGCGAGCGACTAGCGGGGAGCACAGATACGCAGTATTTT. Encoded protein: CASSERLAGSTDTQYF. The chain employs TRBV9 and TRBJ2-3; 11 bases align to TRBD2. CDR1 is SGDLS and CDR2 is YYNGEE in the germline V gene. V gave up 3 bases and J gave up 0 bases; unmatched junction bases: 3. The CDR3 has 16 amino acids.

This clonotype turned up a few times. The chain links TRBV7-2 to TRBJ1-2; TRBD1 aligns across 7 bases. The CDR3 loop spans 15 amino acids. The V gene end was trimmed by 5 bases and the J gene end by 7 bases; junction bases not matched to a gene: 13. Germline CDR1 and CDR2: SGHTA and FQGNSA. The CDR3 loop is CASSPGGGLVRGYTF. The DNA for the CDR3 is TGTGCCAGCAGCCCAGGGGGGGGGTTAGTTCGTGGCTACACCTTC.

This clonotype was recorded a few times. The chain combines TRBV2 with TRBJ2-3; D gene uncertain. Trimming stripped 3 bases from V and 0 bases from J, with 7 bases between. The CDR3 covers 14 residues. Germline V gene lookup returns CDR1 SNHLY and CDR2 FYNNEI. This chain's CDR3 is CASSDSASTDTQYF. The CDR3 bases are TGTGCCAGCAGTGATTCAGCTAGCACAGATACGCAGTATTTT.

This clonotype was seen a few times. The chain employs TRBV7-3 and TRBJ2-7, with 8 nucleotides matching TRBD1. The ends lost 5 bases at V and 6 bases at J; junction bases unmatched: 12. The length of the CDR3 is 15 residues. Germline values: CDR1 SGHTA, CDR2 FQGTGA. CDR3 sequence reads: CASSPEQGDMGEQYF. CDR3 nucleotide sequence: TGTGCCAGCAGCCCTGAACAGGGGGACATGGGCGAGCAGTACTTC.

The chain is built from TRBV7-2 and TRBJ2-1, with 7 bases lining up with TRBD2. The germline V gene has CDR1 SGHTA and CDR2 FQGNSA. J gave up 4 bases and V 5 bases, and 8 bases lay outside the gene matches. The CDR3 contains 15 residues. In nucleotides, the CDR3 is TGTGCCAGCAGCCAACCGGGACTATATTACAATGAGCAGTTCTTC. Protein product: CASSQPGLYYNEQFF.

The gene calls are TRBV28 and TRBJ1-2; no clear D gene. CDR3 size: 12 residues. V lost 8 bases and J lost 5, with 12 bases in between. CDR1 is MDHEN and CDR2 is SYDVKM in the germline V gene. CDR3 in amino acids: CASAPGSYGYTF. The CDR3 nucleotides are TGTGCCAGCGCACCGGGAAGTTATGGCTACACCTTC.

The chain is built from TRBV7-9 and TRBJ2-5; 7 bases map to TRBD1. This CDR3 region has 13 residues. Trimming took 10 bases from V and 2 from J; bases not matched to a gene: 7. The germline V gene has CDR1 SEHNR and CDR2 FQNEAQ (reference sequence). CDR3 in amino acids: CATMDRTQETQYF. CDR3 nucleotide sequence: TGTGCCACGATGGACAGGACTCAAGAGACCCAGTACTTC.

This chain connects TRBV4-1 to TRBJ1-4; 8 bases line up with TRBD1. This CDR3 is built from 15 residues. Germline loops: CDR1 MGHRA, CDR2 YSYEKL. With 6 bases clipped from V and 4 bases from J, the junction kept 7 bases outside the gene matches. CDR3 nucleotide sequence: TGCGCCAGCAGTCCACCGACAGGGGATAATGAAAAACTGTTTTTT. Protein: CASSPPTGDNEKLFF.

This rearrangement joins TRBV7-2 to TRBJ2-7; the D is unclear. This CDR3 region has 15 residues. Germline CDR1 reads SGHTA; CDR2 reads FQGNSA. The V gene lost 4 bases and the J gene lost 4 bases, with 17 bases spanning the gap. The DNA for the CDR3 is TGTGCCAGCAGCTCGACGAGTGGATCCGAGTACGAGCAGTACTTC. Protein sequence: CASSSTSGSEYEQYF.

The rearrangement uses TRBV7-9 and TRBJ2-7, with 9 bases lining up with TRBD2. Gene TRBJ2-5 matches the end of the DNA better, so the J call may be wrong. This CDR3 contains 19 residues. Per the germline V gene, CDR1 is SEHNR and CDR2 is FQNEAQ (reference sequence). The CDR3 sequence: CASSPRLADIGAHQETQYF. CDR3 nucleotide sequence: TGTGCCAGCAGCCCGCGACTAGCGGATATCGGCGCCCACCAAGAGACCCAGTACTTC.

The gene calls are TRBV9 and TRBJ2-3; D gene unclear. This CDR3 spans 19 amino acids. V gave up 0 bases and J gave up 0 bases, with 20 bases separating them. Germline CDR1 and CDR2: SGDLS and YYNGEE. CDR3 protein: CASSVELGRPEVSTDTQYF. CDR3 nucleotide sequence: TGTGCCAGCAGCGTAGAGCTCGGTAGACCCGAGGTTAGCACAGATACGCAGTATTTT.

The gene calls are TRBV29-1 and TRBJ1-2; D is unresolved. Trimming took off 3 bases at V and 2 bases at J, with 7 bases between the two ends. Germline assignment: CDR1 SQVTM and CDR2 ANQGSEA. The CDR3 is 12 residues long. The CDR3 spells CSVELENYGYTF. The CDR3 bases are TGCAGCGTTGAGTTAGAGAACTATGGCTACACCTTC. Full variable domain (rest looked up from reference TRBV29-1 and TRBJ1-2): SAVISQKPSRDICQRGTSLTIQCQVDSQVTMMFWYRQQPGQSLTLIATANQGSEATYESGFVIDKFPISRPNLTFSTLTVSNMSPEDSSIYLCSVELENYGYTFGSGTRLTVV.

This clonotype was seen only a few times. The rearrangement joins TRBV29-1 to TRBJ1-2, with no clear D. The CDR3 length is 12 residues. Trimming removed 4 bases from V and 0 bases from J, with 6 bases in between. The germline gives CDR1 SQVTM, CDR2 ANQGSEA. The CDR3 spells CSVAQSNYGYTF. For the CDR3, the DNA is TGCAGCGTTGCGCAGTCTAACTATGGCTACACCTTC.

The genes are TRBV7-2 and TRBJ1-1; the D gene is possibly TRBD1 (6 bases). V was clipped by 7 bases and J by 3 bases, with 9 bases between them. Germline values: CDR1 SGHTA, CDR2 FQGNSA. This CDR3 spans 12 amino acids. CDR3 in amino acids: CASTRTDTEAFF. CDR3 DNA: TGTGCCAGCACCCGGACAGACACTGAAGCTTTCTTT.